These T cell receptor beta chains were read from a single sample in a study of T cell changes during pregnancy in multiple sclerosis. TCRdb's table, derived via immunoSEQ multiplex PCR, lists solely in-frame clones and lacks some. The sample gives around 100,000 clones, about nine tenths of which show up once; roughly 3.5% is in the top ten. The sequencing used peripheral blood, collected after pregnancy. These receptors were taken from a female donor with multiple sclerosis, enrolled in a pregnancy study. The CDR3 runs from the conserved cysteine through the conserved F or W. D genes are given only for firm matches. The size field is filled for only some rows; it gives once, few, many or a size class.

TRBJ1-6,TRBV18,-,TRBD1,CASSPSGQGVEAPLHF
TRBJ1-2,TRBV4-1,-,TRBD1,CASSQDRRQGERGYTF
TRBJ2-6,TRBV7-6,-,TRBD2,CASSSREGSGGVSGANVLTF
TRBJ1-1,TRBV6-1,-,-,CASSDRVAEAFF
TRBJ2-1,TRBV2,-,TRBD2,CASSEASGEYNEQFF
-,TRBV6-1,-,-,CASSPSIAEPYEQYF
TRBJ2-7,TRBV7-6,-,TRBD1,CASSSGTDPYEQYF
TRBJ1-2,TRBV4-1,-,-,CASSQDTGNYGYTF
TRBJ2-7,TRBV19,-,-,CASTEEGEQYF
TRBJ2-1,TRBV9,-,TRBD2,CASSGAGDSYNEQFF
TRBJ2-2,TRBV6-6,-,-,CASSLFSSSGELFF
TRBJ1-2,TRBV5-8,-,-,CASSLRGNGYTF
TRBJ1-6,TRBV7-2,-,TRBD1,CASSRGTGKNSPLHF
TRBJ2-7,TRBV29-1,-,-,CSVEGEGQGSYEQYF
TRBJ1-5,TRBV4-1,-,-,CASSQDPESNQPQHF
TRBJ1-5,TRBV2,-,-,CASSVREGQPQHF
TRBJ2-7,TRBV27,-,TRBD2,CASSSERGDDPRITYEQYF
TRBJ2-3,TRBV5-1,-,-,CASSLSVITDTQYF
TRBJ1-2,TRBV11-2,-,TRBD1,CASSLVRDRDTKGGAGYTF
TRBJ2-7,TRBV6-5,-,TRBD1,CASRTGGFGEQYF
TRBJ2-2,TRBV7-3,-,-,CASSQAGPGGELFF
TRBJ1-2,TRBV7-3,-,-,CASSQGVLGGYTF
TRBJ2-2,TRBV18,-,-,CASSPLQGGTGELFF
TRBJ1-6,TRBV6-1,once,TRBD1,CASTSRDRGIPLHF
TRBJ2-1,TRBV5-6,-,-,CASSLQGTEQFF
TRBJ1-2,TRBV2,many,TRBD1,CARLQGPNYGYTF
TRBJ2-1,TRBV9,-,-,CASSVGGPYNEQFF
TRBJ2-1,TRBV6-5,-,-,CASSYDAGRSNEQFF
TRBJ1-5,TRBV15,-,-,CATSRDPADSNQPQHF
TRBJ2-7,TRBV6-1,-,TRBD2,CASSEEWGGSYEQYF
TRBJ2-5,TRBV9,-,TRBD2,CASSGSGGAYETQYF
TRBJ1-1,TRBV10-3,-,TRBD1,CAISDRDRGNTEAFF
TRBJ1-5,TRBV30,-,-,CAWSRGGGQPQHF
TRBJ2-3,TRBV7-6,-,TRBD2,CASSLGAGGLTDTQYF
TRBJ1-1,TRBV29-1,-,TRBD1,CSVDRTGLNTEAFF
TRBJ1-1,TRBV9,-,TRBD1,CASSSSGRGKIGDTEAFF
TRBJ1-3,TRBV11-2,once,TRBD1,CASSSGTATGNTIYF
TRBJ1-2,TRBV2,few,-,CASSGANYGYTF
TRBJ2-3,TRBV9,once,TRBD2,CASSASGVSVTDTQYF